This TCR beta chain was identified during a study of OX40 agonist ivuxolimab in advanced cancers. Study as a whole: Partial responses were observed in three patients, of whom one had hepatocellular carcinoma and two had cutaneous melanoma.

The repertoire was sequenced with immunoSEQ multiplex PCR; TCRdb's copy has only in-frame clones and lacks some. The table shows about 110,000 clones, with around nine tenths occurring only once. V was shortened by 1 base and J by 2 bases, with 14 bases between the two germline ends. Germline loops: CDR1 LGHNA, CDR2 YNFKEQ. CDR3 size: 16 residues. This chain connects TRBV4-2 to TRBJ2-5, with TRBD1 as a possible D gene (6 bases). The sequence derives from an adult with an advanced solid tumor such as melanoma, head and neck, liver or kidney cancer. The input for sequencing was CD4+ or CD8+ T cells sorted from blood, taken in a trial of the OX40 agonist ivuxolimab. This chain's CDR3 is CASSQVQGGDQETQYF. As DNA, the CDR3 is TGTGCCAGCAGCCAAGTACAGGGTGGGGATCAAGAGACCCAGTACTTC.